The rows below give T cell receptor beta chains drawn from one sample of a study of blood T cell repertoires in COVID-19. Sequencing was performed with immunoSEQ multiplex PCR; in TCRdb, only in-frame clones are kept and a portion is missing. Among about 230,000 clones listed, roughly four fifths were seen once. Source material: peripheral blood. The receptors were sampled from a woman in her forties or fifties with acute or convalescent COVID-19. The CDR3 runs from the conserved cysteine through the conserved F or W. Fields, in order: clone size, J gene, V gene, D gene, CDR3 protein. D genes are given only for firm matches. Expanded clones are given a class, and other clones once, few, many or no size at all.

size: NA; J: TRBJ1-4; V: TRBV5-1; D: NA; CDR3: CASSFGTGYGNEKLFF
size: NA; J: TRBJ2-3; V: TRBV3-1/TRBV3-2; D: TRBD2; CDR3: CASSQGYSGGWKDTQYF
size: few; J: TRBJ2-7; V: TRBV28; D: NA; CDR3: CASSSAGTGTREQYF
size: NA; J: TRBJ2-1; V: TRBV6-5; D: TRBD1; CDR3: CAGRTGGYNEQFF
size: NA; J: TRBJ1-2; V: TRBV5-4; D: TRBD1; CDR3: CASSLAGTGHGYTF
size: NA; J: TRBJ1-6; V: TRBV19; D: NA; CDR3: CASNRDFSSYNSPLHF
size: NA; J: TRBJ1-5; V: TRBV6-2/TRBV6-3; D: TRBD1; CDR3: CASSLDRGQPQHF
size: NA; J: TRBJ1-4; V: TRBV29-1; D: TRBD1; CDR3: CSYGQGPNEKLFF
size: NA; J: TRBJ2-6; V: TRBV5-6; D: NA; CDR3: CASSTRGSGANVLTF
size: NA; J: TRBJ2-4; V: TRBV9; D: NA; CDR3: CASSTRDNSLAKNIQYF
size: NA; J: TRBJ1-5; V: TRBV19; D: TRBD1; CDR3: CASSVRQGLQPQHF
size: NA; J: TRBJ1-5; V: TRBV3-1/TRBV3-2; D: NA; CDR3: CASSQGGGYQPQHF
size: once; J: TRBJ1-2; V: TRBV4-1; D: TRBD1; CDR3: CASSQYSGTGGYGYTF
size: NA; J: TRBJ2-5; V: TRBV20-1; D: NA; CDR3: CSASPGSETQYF
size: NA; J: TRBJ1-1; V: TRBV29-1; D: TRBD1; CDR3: CSVDPQGRLPTEAFF
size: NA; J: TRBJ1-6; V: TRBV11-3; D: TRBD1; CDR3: CASTGQFNSPLHF
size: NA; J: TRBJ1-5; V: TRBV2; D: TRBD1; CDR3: CASSVRGLSQPQHF
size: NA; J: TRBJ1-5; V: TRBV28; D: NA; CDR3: CASSPGNQPQHF
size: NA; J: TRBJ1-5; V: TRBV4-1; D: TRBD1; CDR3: CASSQEGQNSNQPQHF
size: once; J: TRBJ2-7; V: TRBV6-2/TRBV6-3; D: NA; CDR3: CASSYQGAYEQYF
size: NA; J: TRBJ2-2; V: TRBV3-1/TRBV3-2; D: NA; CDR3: CASSPYDTGELFF
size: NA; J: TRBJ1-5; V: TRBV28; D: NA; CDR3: CASSPPRTQNQPQHF
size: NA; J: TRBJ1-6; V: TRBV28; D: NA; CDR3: CASSLLLRESPLHF
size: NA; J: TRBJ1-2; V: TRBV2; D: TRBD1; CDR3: CGDRSVYGYTF
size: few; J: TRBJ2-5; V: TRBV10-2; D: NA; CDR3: CASSEAGIGRETQYF
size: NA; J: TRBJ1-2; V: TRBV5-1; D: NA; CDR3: CASSLGGAMPYGYTF
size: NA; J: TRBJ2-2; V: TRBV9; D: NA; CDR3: CASSTGQRANTGELFF
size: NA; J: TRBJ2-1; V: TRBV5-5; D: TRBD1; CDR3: CASKGDRVVEQFF
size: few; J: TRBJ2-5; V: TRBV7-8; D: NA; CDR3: CASSKPGGKTQYF
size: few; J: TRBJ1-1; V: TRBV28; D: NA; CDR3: CASSFTGGTEAFF
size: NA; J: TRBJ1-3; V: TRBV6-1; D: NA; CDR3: CASSEPSERYSGNTIYF
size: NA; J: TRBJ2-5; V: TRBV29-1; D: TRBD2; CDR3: CSVEPTSGVRTQYF
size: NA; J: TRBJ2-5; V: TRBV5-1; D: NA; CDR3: CASSFGGQETQYF
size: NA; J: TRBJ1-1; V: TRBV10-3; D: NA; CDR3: CAISDGQQAFF
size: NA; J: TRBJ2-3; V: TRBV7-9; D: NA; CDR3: CASSLARVQNTDTQYF
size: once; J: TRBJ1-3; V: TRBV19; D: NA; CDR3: CASRLLGGPVGTIYF
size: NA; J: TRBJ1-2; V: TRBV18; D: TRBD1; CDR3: CASSPPTGYYGYTF
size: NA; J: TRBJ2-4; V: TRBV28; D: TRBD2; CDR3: CASSALAGKNIQYF
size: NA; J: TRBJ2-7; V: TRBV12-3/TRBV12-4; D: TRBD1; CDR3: CASSDRGEQYF
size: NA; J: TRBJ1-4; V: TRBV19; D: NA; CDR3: CACGPTGLLGLGEKLFF
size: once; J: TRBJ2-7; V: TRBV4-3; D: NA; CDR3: CASSQDPLALGHEQYF
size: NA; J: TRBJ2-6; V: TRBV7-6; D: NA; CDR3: CASSLNPGYSGANVLTF
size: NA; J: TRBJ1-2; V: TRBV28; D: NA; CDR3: CASTGDPYGYTF
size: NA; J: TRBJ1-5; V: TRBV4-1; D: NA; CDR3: CASSQDPGSSNQPQHF
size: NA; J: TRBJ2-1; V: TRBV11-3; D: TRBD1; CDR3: CASSLGLGQLEQFF
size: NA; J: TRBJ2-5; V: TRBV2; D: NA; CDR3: CASSAAQGDGGETQYF
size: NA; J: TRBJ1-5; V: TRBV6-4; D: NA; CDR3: CASSVGVGQPQHF
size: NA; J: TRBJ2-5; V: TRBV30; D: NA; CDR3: CAWTKSQGGQYF
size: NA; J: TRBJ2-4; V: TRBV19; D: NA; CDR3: CASRTGFGGYIQYF
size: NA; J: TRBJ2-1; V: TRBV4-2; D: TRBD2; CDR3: CASSQDLPSGRWNEQFF
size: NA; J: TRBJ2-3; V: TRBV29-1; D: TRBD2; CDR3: CSARTSIPDTQYF
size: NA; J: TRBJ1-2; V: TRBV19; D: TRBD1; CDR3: CAGRQGNYGYTF
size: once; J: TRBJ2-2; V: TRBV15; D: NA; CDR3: CATSREAKVPGELFF
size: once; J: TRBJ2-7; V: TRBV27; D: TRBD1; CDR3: CASRFYRDRAYEQYF
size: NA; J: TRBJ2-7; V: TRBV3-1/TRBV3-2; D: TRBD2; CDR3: CASSQDWAGRGQYF